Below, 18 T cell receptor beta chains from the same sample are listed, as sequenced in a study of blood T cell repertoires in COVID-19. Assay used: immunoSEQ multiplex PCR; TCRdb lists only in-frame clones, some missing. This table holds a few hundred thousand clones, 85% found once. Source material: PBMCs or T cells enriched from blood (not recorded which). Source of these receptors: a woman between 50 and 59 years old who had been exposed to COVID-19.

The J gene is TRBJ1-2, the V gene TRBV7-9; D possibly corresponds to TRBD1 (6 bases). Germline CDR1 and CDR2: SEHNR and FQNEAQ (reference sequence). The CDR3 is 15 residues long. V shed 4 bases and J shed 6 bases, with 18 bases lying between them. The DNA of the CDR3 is TGTGCCAGCAGCTCCAACGGTGTGGGGGCACATGGCTACACCTTC. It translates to CASSSNGVGAHGYTF.

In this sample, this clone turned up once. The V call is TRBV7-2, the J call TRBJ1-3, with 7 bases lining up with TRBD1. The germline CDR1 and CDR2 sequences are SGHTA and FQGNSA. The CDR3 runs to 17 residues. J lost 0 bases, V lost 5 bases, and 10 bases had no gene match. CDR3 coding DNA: TGTGCCAGCAGCCCGCGGACAGGATTTATCTCTGGAAACACCATATATTTT. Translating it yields CASSPRTGFISGNTIYF.

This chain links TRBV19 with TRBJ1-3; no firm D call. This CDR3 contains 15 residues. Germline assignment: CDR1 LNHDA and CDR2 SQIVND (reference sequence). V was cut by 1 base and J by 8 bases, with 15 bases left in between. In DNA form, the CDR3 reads TGTGCCAGTAGTATAGCTGGAGAAGCCGGGGACACCATATATTTT. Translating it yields CASSIAGEAGDTIYF.

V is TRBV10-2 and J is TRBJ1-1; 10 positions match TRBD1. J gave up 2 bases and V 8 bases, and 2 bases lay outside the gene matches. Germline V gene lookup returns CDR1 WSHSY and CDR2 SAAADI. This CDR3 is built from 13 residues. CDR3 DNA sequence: TGCGCCAGCCAGACAGGGGGCAACACTGAAGCTTTCTTT. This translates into CASQTGGNTEAFF.

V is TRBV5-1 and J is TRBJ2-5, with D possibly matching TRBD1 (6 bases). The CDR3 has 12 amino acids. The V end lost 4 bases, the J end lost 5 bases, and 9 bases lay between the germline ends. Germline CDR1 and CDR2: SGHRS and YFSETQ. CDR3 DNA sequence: TGCGCCAGCAGCGGGGGCAGGGAGACCCAGTACTTC. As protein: CASSGGRETQYF.

DNA for the CDR3: TGTGCCTCTATAAGACAGGGGGAATATAATTCACCCCTCCACTTT. Protein sequence: CASIRQGEYNSPLHF. The chain links TRBV5-6 to TRBJ1-6; 9 bases fit TRBD1. With V trimmed by 10 bases and J by 4 bases, 9 bases remained unmatched. The V gene's germline CDR1 is SGHDT and CDR2 YYEEEE. This CDR3 contains 15 residues. Complete variable domain (other parts from reference TRBV5-6 and TRBJ1-6): DAGVTQSPTHLIKTRGQQVTLRCSPKSGHDTVSWYQQALGQGPQFIFQYYEEEERQRGNFPDRFSGHQFPNYSSELNVNALLLGDSALYLCASIRQGEYNSPLHFGNGTRLTVT.

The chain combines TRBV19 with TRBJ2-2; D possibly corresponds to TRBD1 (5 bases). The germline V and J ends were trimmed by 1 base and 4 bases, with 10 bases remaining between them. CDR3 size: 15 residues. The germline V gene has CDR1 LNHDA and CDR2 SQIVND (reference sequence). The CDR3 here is CASSIGTLPTGELFF. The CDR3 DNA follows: TGTGCCAGTAGTATAGGGACACTCCCCACCGGGGAGCTGTTTTTT.

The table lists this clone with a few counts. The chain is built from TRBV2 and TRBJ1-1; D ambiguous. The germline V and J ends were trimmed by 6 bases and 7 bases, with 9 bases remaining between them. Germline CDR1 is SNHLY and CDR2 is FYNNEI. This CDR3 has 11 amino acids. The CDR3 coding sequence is TGTGCCAGCAGGTTGAGCGTTGAAGCTTTCTTT. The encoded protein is CASRLSVEAFF.

The DNA of the CDR3 is TGTGCCAGCAGATGGACAGGGGAGACCGGGGAGCTGTTTTTT. This translates into CASRWTGETGELFF. The chain uses TRBV6-5 and TRBJ2-2; TRBD1 matches 9 bases. The germline V gene has CDR1 MNHEY and CDR2 SVGAGI. V lost 6 bases and J lost 5; bases outside the gene matches: 4. This CDR3 has 14 residues.

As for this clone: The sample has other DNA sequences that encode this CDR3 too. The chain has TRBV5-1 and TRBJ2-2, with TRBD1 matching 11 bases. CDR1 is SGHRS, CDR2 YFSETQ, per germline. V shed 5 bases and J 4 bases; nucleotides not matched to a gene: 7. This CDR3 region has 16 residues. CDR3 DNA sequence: TGCGCCAGCAGTCAAACCGGGACAGGGGGCACCGGGGAGCTGTTTTTT. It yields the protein CASSQTGTGGTGELFF. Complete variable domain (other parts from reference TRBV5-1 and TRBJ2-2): KAGVTQTPRYLIKTRGQQVTLSCSPISGHRSVSWYQQTPGQGLQFLFEYFSETQRNKGNFPGRFSGRQFSNSRSEMNVSTLELGDSALYLCASSQTGTGGTGELFFGEGSRLTVL.

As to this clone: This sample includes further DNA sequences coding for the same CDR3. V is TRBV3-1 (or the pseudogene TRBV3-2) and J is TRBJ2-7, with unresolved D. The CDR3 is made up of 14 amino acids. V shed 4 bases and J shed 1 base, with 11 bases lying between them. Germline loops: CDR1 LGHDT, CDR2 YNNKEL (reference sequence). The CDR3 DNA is TGTGCCAGCAGCCGCGAGGTTTCTTCCTACGAGCAGTACTTC. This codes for CASSREVSSYEQYF.

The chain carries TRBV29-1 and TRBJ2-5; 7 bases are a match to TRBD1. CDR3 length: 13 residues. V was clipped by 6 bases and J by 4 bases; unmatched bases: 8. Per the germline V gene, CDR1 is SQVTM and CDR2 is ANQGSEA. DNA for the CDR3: TGCAGCGTGGGCAGGGGGAAGGGAGAGACCCAGTACTTC. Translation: CSVGRGKGETQYF.

CDR3 bases: TGTGCCAGCAGCCACGGGACTAGCTACAATGAGCAGTTCTTC. It encodes CASSHGTSYNEQFF. V is TRBV3-1 (or the pseudogene TRBV3-2) and J is TRBJ2-1; 8 bases align to TRBD2. Unmatched junction bases numbered 1, after V lost 3 bases and J lost 3 bases. Germline assignment: CDR1 LGHDT and CDR2 YNNKEL (reference sequence). The CDR3 totals 14 residues.

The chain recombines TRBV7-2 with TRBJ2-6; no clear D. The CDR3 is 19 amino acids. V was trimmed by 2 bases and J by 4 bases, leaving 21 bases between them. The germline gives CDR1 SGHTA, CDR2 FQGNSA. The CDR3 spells CASSLRQATSSVGANVLTF. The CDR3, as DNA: TGTGCCAGCAGCTTAAGGCAGGCGACCTCGAGTGTGGGGGCCAACGTCCTGACTTTC.

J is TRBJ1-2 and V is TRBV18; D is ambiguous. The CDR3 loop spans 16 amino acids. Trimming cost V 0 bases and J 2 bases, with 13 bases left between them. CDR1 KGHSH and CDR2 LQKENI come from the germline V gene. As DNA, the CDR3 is TGTGCCAGCTCACCACCGGTTCCGGAGTTAAACTATGGCTACACCTTC. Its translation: CASSPPVPELNYGYTF.

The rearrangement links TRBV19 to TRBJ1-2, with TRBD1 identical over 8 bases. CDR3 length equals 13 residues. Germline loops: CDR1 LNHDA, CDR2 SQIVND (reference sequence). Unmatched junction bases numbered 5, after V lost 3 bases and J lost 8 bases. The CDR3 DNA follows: TGTGCCAGTAGTATGACAGGGGCCGGGGGCTACACCTTC. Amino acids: CASSMTGAGGYTF.

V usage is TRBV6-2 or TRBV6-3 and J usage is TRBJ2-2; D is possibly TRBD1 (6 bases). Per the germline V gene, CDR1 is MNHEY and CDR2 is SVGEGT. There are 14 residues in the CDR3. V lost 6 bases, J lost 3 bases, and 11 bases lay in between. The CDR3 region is CASSLDSDTGELFF. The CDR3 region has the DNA TGTGCCAGCAGCCTGGACAGTGACACCGGGGAGCTGTTTTTT.

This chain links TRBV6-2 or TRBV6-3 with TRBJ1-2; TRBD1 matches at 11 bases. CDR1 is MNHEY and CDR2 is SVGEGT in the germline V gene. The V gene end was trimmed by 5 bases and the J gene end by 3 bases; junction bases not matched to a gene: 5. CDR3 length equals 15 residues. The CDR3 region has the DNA TGTGCCAGCAGTCAACCGGGACAGGGGGACTATGGCTACACCTTC. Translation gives CASSQPGQGDYGYTF.